The present entry profiles one T cell receptor beta chain with its context. Its antigen remains unidentified. This record belongs to a study of cytomegalovirus exposure and HLA in healthy donors. This CDR3 contains 14 residues. V lost 5 bases and J 5 bases, leaving 14 bases between the germline ends. In germline, CDR1 is SGHRS, CDR2 YFSETQ. Findings and caveats of the study: A list of around 150 TCR beta chains associated with cytomegalovirus was given.

Using immunoSEQ multiplex PCR, the repertoire was profiled, and TCRdb retains in-frame clones only, with some absent. This table holds about 63,000 clones, 89% found once. The V call is TRBV5-1, the J call TRBJ2-1, with D possibly matching TRBD1 (6 bases). The receptor comes from a woman aged 18-35 years in good health and CMV-seronegative. The sequencing sample was made of PBMCs. CDR3 sequence: CASSSGQRDNEQFF. CDR3 nucleotides: TGCGCCAGCAGTTCCGGACAGAGAGACAATGAGCAGTTCTTC.